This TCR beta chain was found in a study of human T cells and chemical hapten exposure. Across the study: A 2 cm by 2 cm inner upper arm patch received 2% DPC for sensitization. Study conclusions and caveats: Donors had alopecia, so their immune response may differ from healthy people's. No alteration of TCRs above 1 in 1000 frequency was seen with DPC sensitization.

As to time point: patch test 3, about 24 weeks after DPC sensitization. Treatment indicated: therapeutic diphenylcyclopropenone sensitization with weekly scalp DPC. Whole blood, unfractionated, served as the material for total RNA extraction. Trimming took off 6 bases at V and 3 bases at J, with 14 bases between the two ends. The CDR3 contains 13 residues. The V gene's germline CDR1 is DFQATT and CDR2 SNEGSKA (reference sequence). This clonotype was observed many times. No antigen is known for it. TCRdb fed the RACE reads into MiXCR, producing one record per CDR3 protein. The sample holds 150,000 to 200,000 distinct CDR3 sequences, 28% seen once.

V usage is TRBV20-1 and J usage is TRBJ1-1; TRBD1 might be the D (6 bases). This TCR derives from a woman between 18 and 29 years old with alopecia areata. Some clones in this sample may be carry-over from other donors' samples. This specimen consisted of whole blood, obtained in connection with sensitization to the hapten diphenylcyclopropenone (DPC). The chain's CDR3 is CSAFKGGDTEAFF. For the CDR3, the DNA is TGCAGTGCCTTTAAGGGGGGCGACACTGAAGCTTTCTTT.